These 29 T cell receptor beta chains came from one sample sequenced in a study of T cell responses to AZD1222 COVID-19 vaccine. The repertoire was sequenced with immunoSEQ multiplex PCR; TCRdb's copy has only in-frame clones and lacks some. The sample records about 73,000 clones, 85% to 90% being singletons. This specimen consisted of peripheral blood, obtained 28 days after the second AZD1222 dose. These receptors originate from an adult who received the AZD1222 COVID-19 vaccine.

The chain uses TRBV29-1 and TRBJ1-4; D remains ambiguous. This CDR3 is 12 amino acids long. The V end lost 4 bases, the J end lost 8 bases, and 11 bases lay between the germline ends. Germline-derived CDR1 and CDR2 are SQVTM and ANQGSEA. CDR3 DNA sequence: TGCAGCGTTGGGGCCCACTCCGAAAAACTGTTTTTT. Encoded protein: CSVGAHSEKLFF.

The chain combines TRBV10-3 with TRBJ2-1; 7 nucleotides line up with TRBD2. Unmatched junction bases numbered 5, after V lost 6 bases and J lost 0 bases. This CDR3 is built from 15 residues. Looked up from germline, CDR1 is ENHRY and CDR2 is SYGVKD. CDR3: CAIRAGYSSYNEQFF. CDR3 nucleotide sequence: TGTGCCATCAGAGCGGGGTATAGCTCCTACAATGAGCAGTTCTTC.

V is TRBV3-1 (or the pseudogene TRBV3-2) and J is TRBJ1-3; TRBD1 might be the D (6 bases). Germline V gene data show CDR1 as LGHDT and CDR2 as YNNKEL (reference sequence). CDR3 length: 15 residues. V lost 4 bases and J 5 bases, leaving 15 bases between the germline ends. DNA of the CDR3: TGTGCCAGCAGCCCGATCGGACAGATCCGAAACACCATATATTTT. It yields the protein CASSPIGQIRNTIYF.

This chain joins TRBV7-9 and TRBJ2-1; D is tentatively TRBD1 or TRBD2 (5 bases each). CDR3 size: 13 residues. The germline gives CDR1 SEHNR, CDR2 FQNEAQ (reference sequence). V dropped 6 bases and J dropped 8 bases, with 14 bases sitting between them. CDR3 residues: CASREGPPYEQFF. CDR3 nucleotide sequence: TGTGCCAGCAGAGAGGGGCCCCCTTATGAGCAGTTCTTC.

The chain is built from TRBV5-1 and TRBJ2-7, with 7 positions matching TRBD1. V was pared by 1 base and J by 13 bases, with 11 bases of the junction left unmatched. CDR3 length equals 13 residues. Germline lookup yields CDR1 SGHRS and CDR2 YFSETQ. The CDR3 DNA reads as TGCGCCAGCAGCTTGAAGGACGCCGGGACAGCCTACTTC. It translates to CASSLKDAGTAYF.

The chain couples TRBV5-4 to TRBJ1-3, with D unclear. Germline loops: CDR1 SGHNT, CDR2 YYREEE (reference sequence). The CDR3 sequence is 15 residues long. Trimming removed 0 bases at V and 0 bases at J, with 7 bases between. Here the CDR3 reads CASSLEGNSGNTIYF. The CDR3 bases are TGTGCCAGCAGCTTGGAGGGCAACTCTGGAAACACCATATATTTT.

CDR3 region: CATSGDRDFGYTF. Here the CDR3 DNA reads TGTGCCACCAGCGGGGACAGGGATTTTGGCTACACCTTC. The chain links TRBV15 to TRBJ1-2; 9 nucleotides align to TRBD1. Trimming cost V 5 bases and J 7 bases; bases outside gene matches: 5. CDR1 is LNHNV, CDR2 YYDKDF, per germline (reference sequence). The CDR3 is 13 amino acids.

This chain uses TRBV9 with TRBJ2-2; D gene uncertain. This CDR3 is built from 16 residues. Looked up from germline, CDR1 is SGDLS and CDR2 is YYNGEE. Trimming shortened V by 1 base and J by 2 bases, and 12 bases separated the two germline ends. The CDR3 loop reads CASSVQLAANTGELFF. The CDR3 region has the DNA TGTGCCAGCAGCGTACAGCTGGCGGCAAACACCGGGGAGCTGTTTTTT. The variable domain in full, completed from reference TRBV9 and TRBJ2-2, reads DSGVTQTPKHLITATGQRVTLRCSPRSGDLSVYWYQQSLDQGLQFLIQYYNGEERAKGNILERFSAQQFPDLHSELNLSSLELGDSALYFCASSVQLAANTGELFFGEGSRLTVL.

The chain has TRBV11-3 and TRBJ1-6; a weak D match, TRBD1 (5 bases). This CDR3 has 14 residues. V lost 3 bases, J lost 6 bases, and 9 bases lay in between. Germline-derived CDR1 and CDR2 are SGHNT and YENEEA. CDR3 amino acids: CASSLTVFNSPLHF. For the CDR3, the DNA is TGTGCCAGCAGCTTGACAGTTTTTAATTCACCCCTCCACTTT.

The chain recombines TRBV6-5 with TRBJ2-3; no clear D gene. V was trimmed by 8 bases and J by 2 bases, leaving 14 bases between them. CDR3 length equals 14 residues. Germline CDR1 reads MNHEY; CDR2 reads SVGAGI. The CDR3 coding sequence is TGTGCCAGCGCCCAGGACCCGACCACAGATACGCAGTATTTT. This translates into CASAQDPTTDTQYF.

This chain links TRBV28 with TRBJ2-7; 7 bases are a match to TRBD1. Trimming cost V 1 base and J 7 bases; bases outside gene matches: 7. The CDR3 runs to 14 residues. Germline values: CDR1 MDHEN, CDR2 SYDVKM. The CDR3, as DNA: TGTGCCAGCAGTTTATACGGGACAGTTACAGAGCAGTACGTC. Amino acid sequence: CASSLYGTVTEQYV.

This sequence joins TRBV7-2 and TRBJ1-1, with a weak D call TRBD1 (5 bases). Germline lookup yields CDR1 SGHTA and CDR2 FQGNSA. The V end was cut by 5 bases, the J end by 5 bases, with 18 bases between. This CDR3 has 15 residues. CDR3: CASSPRDPRWTEAFF. DNA for the CDR3: TGTGCCAGCAGCCCAAGGGACCCCAGGTGGACTGAAGCTTTCTTT.

The chain employs TRBV14 and TRBJ1-6; D gene unclear. Germline V gene lookup returns CDR1 SGHDN and CDR2 FVKESK. CDR3 length equals 17 residues. Trimming removed 5 bases at V and 0 bases at J, with 14 bases between. CDR3: CASSALRKSSYNSPLHF. The CDR3 DNA reads TGTGCCAGCAGCGCCCTCCGGAAAAGCTCCTATAATTCACCCCTCCACTTT.

The chain is built from TRBV6-5 and TRBJ1-1, with 7 bases that match TRBD1. CDR3 length: 14 residues. Trimming cost V 6 bases and J 10 bases; bases outside gene matches: 14. Germline V lookup: CDR1 MNHEY, CDR2 SVGAGI. CDR3 loop: CASRRTGNLGGAFF. CDR3 sequence (DNA): TGTGCCAGCAGAAGGACAGGAAACTTAGGCGGAGCTTTCTTT.

The gene calls are TRBV18 and TRBJ1-3, with D tentatively TRBD1 (5 bases). The V gene's germline CDR1 is KGHSH and CDR2 LQKENI. V gave up 4 bases and J gave up 5 bases, with 9 bases separating them. The CDR3 has 13 amino acids. CDR3 sequence (DNA): TGTGCCAGCTCACGTGGGGCCCGAAACACCATATATTTT. Amino acids: CASSRGARNTIYF.

The rearrangement uses TRBV30 and TRBJ1-5, with a weak D call TRBD1 (6 bases). From germline, CDR1 is GTSNPN and CDR2 SVGIG (reference sequence). V was clipped by 4 bases and J by 0 bases, with 7 bases between them. The CDR3 sequence is 13 residues long. This chain's CDR3 is CAWNRDSNQPQHF. The DNA for the CDR3 is TGTGCCTGGAACAGGGATAGCAATCAGCCCCAGCATTTT.

The rearrangement joins TRBV6-5 to TRBJ2-7, with D possibly TRBD1 on 5 matching bases. In germline, CDR1 is MNHEY, CDR2 SVGAGI. The ends were cut back, 6 bases at V and 4 bases at J, with 7 bases in the middle. The CDR3 is made up of 11 amino acids. Here the CDR3 reads CASRQGYEQYV. CDR3 in DNA: TGTGCCAGCAGGCAGGGTTACGAGCAGTACGTC.

The chain links TRBV5-4 to TRBJ2-3; 9 nucleotides align to TRBD2. V lost 4 bases to trimming and J lost 2 bases; unmatched junction nucleotides: 8. There are 16 residues in the CDR3. Germline values: CDR1 SGHNT, CDR2 YYREEE (reference sequence). CDR3 residues: CASSASGGGATDTQYF. The CDR3 DNA follows: TGTGCCAGCAGCGCCAGCGGCGGGGGGGCCACAGATACGCAGTATTTT.

The chain couples TRBV2 to TRBJ2-3; D unresolved. In germline, CDR1 is SNHLY, CDR2 FYNNEI. Deletions cut 1 base from V and 2 bases from J, with 10 bases between. CDR3 length: 15 amino acids. The CDR3 nucleotides are TGTGCCAGCAGTGAAGTGACCCTCGTCACAGATACGCAGTATTTT. This gives the protein CASSEVTLVTDTQYF.

The chain employs TRBV14 and TRBJ1-1, with D possibly matching TRBD1 (5 bases). This CDR3 is 14 amino acids long. Germline V lookup: CDR1 SGHDN, CDR2 FVKESK. V was clipped by 3 bases and J by 4 bases, with 12 bases between them. CDR3 in amino acids: CASSQVVGATEAFF. The CDR3 region has the DNA TGTGCCAGCAGCCAGGTGGTAGGGGCCACTGAAGCTTTCTTT.

The V gene is TRBV5-1, the J gene TRBJ2-1; D gene unclear. V was pared by 0 bases and J by 4 bases, with 8 bases between. CDR1 and CDR2 from the germline V gene are SGHRS and YFSETQ. The CDR3 is 14 amino acids. Here the CDR3 reads CASSLEAEYNEQFF. In DNA form, the CDR3 reads TGCGCCAGCAGCTTGGAGGCAGAGTACAATGAGCAGTTCTTC. The whole variable domain, filled in from reference TRBV5-1 and TRBJ2-1, reads KAGVTQTPRYLIKTRGQQVTLSCSPISGHRSVSWYQQTPGQGLQFLFEYFSETQRNKGNFPGRFSGRQFSNSRSEMNVSTLELGDSALYLCASSLEAEYNEQFFGPGTRLTVL.

The chain combines TRBV7-3 with TRBJ1-1; no clear D. This CDR3 comprises 13 residues. The ends were cut back, 5 bases at V and 1 base at J, with 8 bases in the middle. CDR1 SGHTA and CDR2 FQGTGA come from the germline V gene. Here the CDR3 DNA reads TGTGCCAGCAGCAATCAAAGGAACACTGAAGCTTTCTTT. Its translation is CASSNQRNTEAFF.

The chain uses TRBV30 and TRBJ1-1; 9 bases fit TRBD1. V shed 5 bases, J shed 9 bases, and the junction held 7 bases outside the gene matches. CDR1 is GTSNPN, CDR2 SVGIG, per germline (reference sequence). The CDR3 is 12 residues long. DNA for the CDR3: TGTGCCTGGTCCACGGGACAGGGACAAGCTTTCTTT. Protein: CAWSTGQGQAFF.

The rearrangement joins TRBV3-1 (or the pseudogene TRBV3-2) to TRBJ2-1; 11 positions match TRBD2. CDR3 length equals 14 residues. Unmatched junction bases numbered 8, after V lost 10 bases and J lost 6 bases. Germline CDR1 is LGHDT and CDR2 is YNNKEL (reference sequence). The CDR3 is CATVGLADSNEQFF. The CDR3 DNA follows: TGTGCCACCGTGGGACTAGCGGACTCCAATGAGCAGTTCTTC.

The rearrangement uses TRBV5-6 and TRBJ1-4; 7 bases line up with TRBD1. The CDR3 totals 16 residues. Germline trimming cut 0 bases from V and 9 bases from J; bases unmatched to any gene: 11. Per the germline V gene, CDR1 is SGHDT and CDR2 is YYEEEE. Written as DNA, the CDR3 is TGTGCCAGCAGCTTGGCCGTGGGACAGATTTTCCAAAAACTGTTTTTT. Translation gives CASSLAVGQIFQKLFF.

A single count supports this clone. This chain uses TRBV5-4 with TRBJ1-2, with 9 bases that match TRBD1. With 4 bases clipped from V and 6 bases from J, the junction kept 10 bases outside the gene matches. The CDR3 has 15 residues. CDR1 and CDR2 (germline): SGHNT, YYREEE (reference sequence). The CDR3 DNA sequence: TGTGCCAGCAGCCCCCCCGGACAGGGGTGGGATGGCTACACCTTC. Translation: CASSPPGQGWDGYTF.

This clone was picked up a small number of times. The chain combines TRBV19 with TRBJ2-2, with D tentatively TRBD1 or TRBD2 (5 bases each). The germline V gene encodes CDR1 LNHDA and CDR2 SQIVND (reference sequence). The length of the CDR3 is 15 residues. V was clipped by 5 bases and J by 8 bases, with 18 bases between them. As DNA, the CDR3 is TGTGCCAGTAGTCCTTCTCGAGAGGGGTCGGGGGAGCTGTTTTTT. The encoded protein is CASSPSREGSGELFF.

This clone appeared once. The chain recombines TRBV27 with TRBJ1-6; D gene ambiguous. CDR1 MNHEY and CDR2 SMNVEV come from the germline V gene (reference sequence). This CDR3 is built from 14 residues. Trimming left V 0 bases short and J 7 bases short, with 7 bases between. The CDR3 protein is CASSLSGRNSPLHF. The CDR3 DNA reads TGTGCCAGCAGTTTATCAGGGAGAAATTCACCCCTCCACTTT.

This rearrangement joins TRBV7-9 to TRBJ2-1; D unresolved. Germline V gives CDR1 SEHNR, CDR2 FQNEAQ (reference sequence). With 5 bases removed from V and 4 bases from J, the gap between germline ends came to 6 bases. This CDR3 comprises 12 residues. Written as DNA, the CDR3 is TGTGCCAGCAGCGGGATATACAATGAGCAGTTCTTC. Protein sequence: CASSGIYNEQFF. The variable domain in full, with the rest retrieved from reference TRBV7-9 and TRBJ2-1, is DTGVSQNPRHKITKRGQNVTFRCDPISEHNRLYWYRQTLGQGPEFLTYFQNEAQLEKSRLLSDRFSAERPKGSFSTLEIQRTEQGDSAMYLCASSGIYNEQFFGPGTRLTVL.